This T cell receptor beta chain was recovered during a study of blood T cell repertoires in COVID-19. Study-level background: Material from acute and convalescent COVID-19 was sourced from the United States, Italy and Spain.

In the original workflow: Researchers report that nucleated cell counts were estimated from reference gene primer amplification. Only in-frame clones appear in the TCRdb table, and some are missing; sequencing was by immunoSEQ multiplex PCR. From that table come the V and J calls and clone size; the DNA was used to work out D and trimming. The data contain almost 55,000 clones, approximately 90% of them seen just once; the ten biggest clones take up 25% to 30%. The CDR3 covers 14 residues. V lost 7 bases to trimming and J lost 1 base; unmatched junction nucleotides: 6. Germline-derived CDR1 and CDR2 are SQVTM and ANQGSEA.

This clonotype originated in a human donor in a cohort sampled during active COVID-19. This chain joins TRBV29-1 and TRBJ2-2; 7 positions match TRBD1. The sample comprised peripheral blood. CDR3 in amino acids: CSAGRGQNTGELFF. The CDR3 DNA reads TGCAGCGCTGGTAGGGGGCAGAACACCGGGGAGCTGTTTTTT.